Below, 9 T cell receptor beta chains from the same sample are listed, as sequenced in a study of shared clonotypes between healthy human individuals (dated by TCRdb to 2019 to 2021). Library preparation used the immunoSEQ multiplex PCR assay. Not all clones reach the TCRdb copy of this immuneACCESS table, which keeps in-frame sequences only. Checked studies attribute under half of the gap to unresolved V genes and leave the rest unexplained. Recorded for this sample are 2 million to 2.5 million clones; nearly 97% of them occurred a single time. Clones ranked in the top ten supply less than 0.15% of the sample. Sequenced sample: naive CD4+ T cells sorted from blood. The label giving this sample's cell subset or site can be read as: CD45RA+ positively selected. These receptors all stem from a man aged 18 to 29 in good health.

V gene TRBV2 combines with J gene TRBJ2-2; 7 bases line up with TRBD2. Trimming cost V 2 bases and J 3 bases; bases outside gene matches: 9. Germline CDR1 and CDR2: SNHLY and FYNNEI. The CDR3 length is 17 residues. The chain's CDR3 is CASSETLAVVDTGELFF. The CDR3, as DNA: TGTGCCAGCAGTGAAACGCTAGCGGTCGTGGACACCGGGGAGCTGTTTTTT.

The V gene is TRBV9, the J gene TRBJ2-7; the D gene is possibly TRBD2 (5 bases). Germline V gives CDR1 SGDLS, CDR2 YYNGEE. The CDR3 length is 15 residues. Trimming shortened V by 0 bases and J by 0 bases, and 10 bases separated the two germline ends. The CDR3 region is CASSVEAGHSYEQYF. The CDR3 region has the DNA TGTGCCAGCAGCGTAGAGGCGGGCCACTCCTACGAGCAGTACTTC.

The chain has TRBV5-1 and TRBJ2-1, with 9 nucleotides matching TRBD1. This CDR3 comprises 14 residues. V lost 1 base, J lost 6 bases, and 2 bases stayed unmatched. Germline V lookup: CDR1 SGHRS, CDR2 YFSETQ. The CDR3 coding sequence is TGCGCCAGCAGCTTGTTACAGGGGGCCAATGAGCAGTTCTTC. Translated: CASSLLQGANEQFF.

This chain links TRBV11-2 with TRBJ2-1; 7 bases match TRBD2. The germline gives CDR1 SGHAT, CDR2 FQNNGV. The length of the CDR3 is 14 residues. V shed 5 bases, J shed 10 bases, and the junction held 11 bases outside the gene matches. This chain's CDR3 is CASSRGERDREQFF. In DNA form, the CDR3 reads TGTGCCAGCAGCCGGGGGGAGCGGGATCGAGAGCAGTTCTTC.

The J gene is TRBJ1-5, the V gene TRBV30; a possible D gene is TRBD1 (6 bases). The CDR3 contains 15 residues. Trimming shortened V by 1 base and J by 4 bases, and 14 bases separated the two germline ends. The V gene's germline CDR1 is GTSNPN and CDR2 SVGIG (reference sequence). The chain's CDR3 is CAWSEPGVGNQPQHF. CDR3 in DNA: TGTGCCTGGAGTGAACCAGGGGTTGGAAATCAGCCCCAGCATTTT.

The J gene is TRBJ2-2, the V gene TRBV10-3, with 9 bases fitting TRBD2. This CDR3 has 15 amino acids. Germline CDR1 ENHRY, CDR2 SYGVKD. The trim removed 4 bases at V and 5 bases at J, leaving 5 bases unmatched. DNA for the CDR3: TGTGCCATCAGTGCGGCTAGCGGGGTTACCGGGGAGCTGTTTTTT. Protein sequence: CAISAASGVTGELFF.

Points on this clone: This CDR3 is also generated by other DNA sequences in the sample. J is TRBJ2-5 and V is TRBV5-4, with 7 bases fitting TRBD1. With V trimmed by 4 bases and J by 2 bases, 8 bases remained unmatched. Germline V lookup: CDR1 SGHNT, CDR2 YYREEE (reference sequence). The CDR3 is 15 amino acids. CDR3 residues: CASSGRDRGQETQYF. The CDR3 DNA reads TGTGCCAGCAGCGGCCGGGACAGAGGGCAAGAGACCCAGTACTTC.

This clone showed up just once. CDR3 in DNA: TGCGCCAGCAGCCGGCAGTACCCCACCTACGAGCAGTACTTC. Its protein is CASSRQYPTYEQYF. The chain combines TRBV4-3 with TRBJ2-7; D is unresolved. Per germline, CDR1 LGHNA and CDR2 YSLEER. CDR3 size: 14 residues. V was clipped by 4 bases and J by 2 bases, with 12 bases between them.

The chain combines TRBV5-1 with TRBJ1-6, with unresolved D. Looked up from germline, CDR1 is SGHRS and CDR2 is YFSETQ. The germline V and J ends were trimmed by 4 bases and 6 bases, with 17 bases remaining between them. This CDR3 has 16 amino acids. This CDR3 reads CASSTGGVGGNSPLHF. The DNA of the CDR3 is TGCGCCAGCAGCACGGGAGGCGTGGGAGGTAATTCACCCCTCCACTTT. Full variable domain (outside the CDR3, taken from reference TRBV5-1 and TRBJ1-6): KAGVTQTPRYLIKTRGQQVTLSCSPISGHRSVSWYQQTPGQGLQFLFEYFSETQRNKGNFPGRFSGRQFSNSRSEMNVSTLELGDSALYLCASSTGGVGGNSPLHFGNGTRLTVT.